Listed below are T cell receptor beta chains from one sample, sequenced in a study of blood T cell repertoires in COVID-19. Clones were read by immunoSEQ multiplex PCR, and TCRdb kept only the in-frame ones, dropping some. The sample lists 250,000 to 400,000 clones, about nine tenths occurring once. The sequenced sample was peripheral blood. The receptors were sampled from a woman aged 25 to 39 with COVID-19, enrolled during active disease. The CDR3 runs from the conserved cysteine through the conserved F or W. D genes are given only for firm matches. Where a row states a size, it is once, few, many or the class of an expanded clone; other rows omit it.

v_gene	abundance	j_gene	d_gene	CDR3aa	CDR3nt
TRBV4-3	.	TRBJ1-1	.	CASSQELGVGNTEAFF	TGCGCCAGCAGCCAAGAACTCGGGGTGGGGAACACTGAAGCTTTCTTT
TRBV5-4	.	TRBJ1-2	.	CASSLTDLGYTF	TGTGCCAGCAGCCTAACAGATCTCGGCTACACCTTC
TRBV27	.	TRBJ1-5	.	CASSLRRDQPQHF	TGTGCCAGCAGTCTCCGGCGGGATCAGCCCCAGCATTTT
TRBV2	few	TRBJ2-2	TRBD1	CASGTEGDTGELFF	TGTGCCAGCGGGACAGAGGGAGACACCGGGGAGCTGTTTTTT
TRBV5-1	.	TRBJ1-4	TRBD1	CASSPTGQEYATNEKLFF	TGCGCCAGCAGCCCTACAGGACAGGAATATGCAACTAATGAAAAACTGTTTTTT
TRBV2	.	TRBJ1-1	.	CASSSNRAGGTEAFF	TGTGCCAGCAGTTCGAACAGGGCGGGGGGCACTGAAGCTTTCTTT
TRBV18	.	TRBJ1-2	.	CASSLTETNYGYTF	TGTGCCAGCTCACTGACAGAAACCAACTATGGCTACACCTTC
TRBV11-2	.	TRBJ2-7	TRBD2	CASSSLAGGLEQYF	TGTGCCAGCAGCTCCTTAGCGGGGGGGCTGGAGCAGTACTTC
TRBV18	once	TRBJ1-6	.	CASSPTGRNSPLHF	TGTGCCAGCTCACCAACAGGCCGCAATTCACCCCTCCACTTT
TRBV4-1	.	TRBJ2-1	TRBD2	CASSHPSGGRNEQFF	TGCGCCAGCAGCCACCCCAGCGGGGGGCGAAATGAGCAGTTCTTC
TRBV10-1	.	TRBJ1-2	TRBD1	CASTADRGTYGYTF	TGCGCCAGCACTGCGGACAGGGGCACCTATGGCTACACCTTC
TRBV18	.	TRBJ1-2	.	CASSPGDNYGYTF	TGTGCCAGCTCACCCGGGGATAACTATGGCTACACCTTC
TRBV2	.	TRBJ1-4	.	CASQGGSNEKLFF	TGTGCCAGCCAGGGTGGATCTAATGAAAAACTGTTTTTT
TRBV12-3/TRBV12-4	.	TRBJ2-7	.	CASSPSQEQYF	TGTGCCAGCAGTCCTTCTCAGGAGCAGTACTTC
TRBV7-9	.	TRBJ1-5	.	CASSLGSGAGNQPQHF	TGTGCCAGCAGCTTAGGAAGCGGTGCGGGCAATCAGCCCCAGCATTTT
TRBV7-9	.	TRBJ1-1	TRBD1	CASSFQGGSTEAFF	TGTGCCAGCAGCTTCCAGGGGGGTTCCACTGAAGCTTTCTTT
TRBV6-1	.	TRBJ1-4	.	CASSDIANEKLFF	TGTGCCAGCAGTGATATCGCTAATGAAAAACTGTTTTTT
TRBV20-1	.	TRBJ2-1	.	CSANTEIEQFF	TGCAGTGCTAATACAGAGATTGAGCAGTTCTTC
TRBV7-8	.	TRBJ1-5	.	CASSLRGEGNQPQHF	TGTGCCAGCAGCTTACGGGGAGAGGGCAATCAGCCCCAGCATTTT
TRBV7-2	.	TRBJ2-1	TRBD1	CASSSLTGALF	TGTGCCAGCAGTTCCCTGACAGGGGCCCTCTTC
TRBV28	.	TRBJ2-2	TRBD1	CASRKTGTATGELFF	TGTGCCAGTCGTAAAACCGGGACAGCTACCGGGGAGCTGTTTTTT
TRBV6-5	few	TRBJ2-2	TRBD2	CASRLSGVGELFF	TGTGCCAGCAGACTTAGCGGGGTCGGGGAGCTGTTTTTT
TRBV7-9	.	TRBJ2-3	TRBD2	CASSSAVGGSTDTQYF	TGTGCCAGCAGCTCCGCTGTGGGAGGGAGCACAGATACGCAGTATTTT
TRBV7-9	.	TRBJ2-2	.	CASYGGERTGELFF	TGTGCCAGCTACGGGGGAGAAAGGACCGGGGAGCTGTTTTTT
TRBV28	few	TRBJ1-4	.	CASSLDSHNEKLFF	TGTGCCAGCAGTTTGGACAGCCATAATGAAAAACTGTTTTTT
TRBV18	.	TRBJ1-1	.	CASSPSHAGGGRSFF	TGTGCCAGCTCACCCAGTCACGCCGGGGGGGGCCGGTCTTTCTTT
TRBV2	.	TRBJ1-3	.	CASSVVAGGNTIYF	TGTGCCAGCAGTGTGGTAGCAGGGGGAAACACCATATATTTT
TRBV28	.	TRBJ2-4	TRBD1	CASSLQGGGTKNIQYF	TGTGCCAGCAGTTTACAAGGGGGCGGCACCAAAAACATTCAGTACTTC
TRBV4-1	.	TRBJ1-1	.	CASSQAVIMNTEAFF	TGCGCCAGCAGCCAAGCCGTTATAATGAACACTGAAGCTTTCTTT
TRBV6-5	.	TRBJ1-1	.	CASSPGSIMNTEAFF	TGTGCCAGCTCACCCGGTTCCATCATGAACACTGAAGCTTTCTTT
TRBV7-6	.	TRBJ1-6	.	CASSLAMSSYNSPLHF	TGTGCCAGCAGCCTCGCCATGAGCTCCTATAATTCACCCCTCCACTTT
TRBV4-1	.	TRBJ2-1	TRBD1	CASSVGQSSYNEQFF	TGCGCCAGCAGCGTGGGACAGAGCTCCTACAATGAGCAGTTCTTC
TRBV7-2	.	TRBJ2-1	TRBD2	CASSLNPASGGLGYNEQFF	TGTGCCAGCAGCTTAAATCCGGCTAGCGGGGGCCTAGGATACAATGAGCAGTTCTTC
TRBV19	.	TRBJ2-7	.	CASSIGTVSSYEQYF	TGTGCCAGTAGTATAGGGACAGTTTCATCCTACGAGCAGTACTTC
TRBV27	.	TRBJ2-3	.	CASSAEAPAQPTDTQYF	TGTGCCAGCAGCGCGGAGGCACCCGCACAACCCACAGATACGCAGTATTTT
TRBV10-3	.	TRBJ2-7	TRBD1	CAIGLQGAYEQYF	TGTGCCATCGGTCTACAGGGGGCCTACGAGCAGTACTTC
TRBV6-5	.	TRBJ1-6	TRBD1	CASGGQAAMSPLHF	TGTGCCAGCGGGGGACAGGCCGCGATGTCACCCCTCCACTTT
TRBV30	.	TRBJ1-2	TRBD1	CAWSPGQGWGYTF	TGTGCCTGGTCACCGGGACAGGGTTGGGGCTACACCTTC